This TCR beta chain was sequenced for a study of cytomegalovirus exposure and HLA in healthy donors. Study results and caveats: The study listed 150 to 200 cytomegalovirus-associated TCR beta chains. In vitro data verified three CMV-associated chains as specific for CMV antigens.

As to this clone: What it binds is unknown.

Produced via immunoSEQ multiplex PCR; TCRdb's table is partial and in-frame only. The sample consists of about 120,000 clones, roughly 84% of them appearing once. Per germline, CDR1 SGHVS and CDR2 FNYEAQ. This CDR3 is built from 15 residues. V was clipped by 8 bases and J by 3 bases, with 20 bases between them. The donors belonged to the roughly 110-subject validation cohort, separate from the approximately 700-subject first cohort. The sequenced sample consisted of PBMCs. The clonotype was recovered from a woman aged 25 to 45 in good health and CMV-seronegative. The chain is built from TRBV7-6 and TRBJ2-7, with D possibly TRBD1 on 6 matching bases. The CDR3 reads CASVVSGQGRYEQYF. CDR3 DNA sequence: TGTGCCAGCGTGGTTTCGGGGCAGGGGCGCTACGAGCAGTACTTC.